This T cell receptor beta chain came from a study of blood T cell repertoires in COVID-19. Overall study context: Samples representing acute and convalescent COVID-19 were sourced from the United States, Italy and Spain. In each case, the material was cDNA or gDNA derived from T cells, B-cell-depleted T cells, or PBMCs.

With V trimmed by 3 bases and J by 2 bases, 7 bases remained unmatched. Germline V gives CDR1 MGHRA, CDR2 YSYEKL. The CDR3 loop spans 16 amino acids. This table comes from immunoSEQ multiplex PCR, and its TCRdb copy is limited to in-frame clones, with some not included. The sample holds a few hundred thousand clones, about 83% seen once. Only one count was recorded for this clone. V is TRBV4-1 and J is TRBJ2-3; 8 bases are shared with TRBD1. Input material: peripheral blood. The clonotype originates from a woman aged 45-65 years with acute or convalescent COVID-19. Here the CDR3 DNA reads TGCGCCAGCAGCCAGGTGGACAGGGCCCCCACAGATACGCAGTATTTT. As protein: CASSQVDRAPTDTQYF.